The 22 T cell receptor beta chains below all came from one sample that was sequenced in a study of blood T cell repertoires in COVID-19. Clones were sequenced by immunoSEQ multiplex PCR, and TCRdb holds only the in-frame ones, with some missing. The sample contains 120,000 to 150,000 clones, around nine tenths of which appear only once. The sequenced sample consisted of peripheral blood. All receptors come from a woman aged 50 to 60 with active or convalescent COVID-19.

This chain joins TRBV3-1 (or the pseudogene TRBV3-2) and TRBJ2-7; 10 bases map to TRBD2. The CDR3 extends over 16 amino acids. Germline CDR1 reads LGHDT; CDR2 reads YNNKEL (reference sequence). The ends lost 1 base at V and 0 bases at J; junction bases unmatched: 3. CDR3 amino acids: CASSQGASGGSYEQYF. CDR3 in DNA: TGTGCCAGCAGCCAAGGGGCTAGCGGGGGCTCCTACGAGCAGTACTTC.

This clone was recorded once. The CDR3, as DNA: TGTGCCAGCAGCTTACTTTACCCGGGAGGACAGGGCGAACGGAATGAGCAGTTCTTC. This sequence encodes CASSLLYPGGQGERNEQFF. The chain carries TRBV7-8 and TRBJ2-1; D may be TRBD1 (8 bases). V lost 2 bases to trimming and J lost 7 bases, with 27 bases between them. The CDR3 length is 19 residues. CDR1 and CDR2 (germline): SGHVS, FQNEAQ.

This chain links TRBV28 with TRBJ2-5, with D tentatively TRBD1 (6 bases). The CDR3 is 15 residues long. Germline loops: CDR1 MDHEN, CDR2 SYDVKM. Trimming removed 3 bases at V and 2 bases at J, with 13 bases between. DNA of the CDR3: TGTGCCAGCAGTTTGCCCGGGACATTTCAAGAGACCCAGTACTTC. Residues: CASSLPGTFQETQYF. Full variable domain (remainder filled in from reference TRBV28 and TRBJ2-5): DVKVTQSSRYLVKRTGEKVFLECVQDMDHENMFWYRQDPGLGLRLIYFSYDVKMKEKGDIPEGYSVSREKKERFSLILESASTNQTSMYLCASSLPGTFQETQYFGPGTRLLVL.

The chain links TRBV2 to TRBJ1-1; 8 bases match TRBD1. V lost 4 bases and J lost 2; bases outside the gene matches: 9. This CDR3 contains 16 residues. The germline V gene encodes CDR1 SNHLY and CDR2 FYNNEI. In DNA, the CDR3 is TGTGCCAGCAGTGGGAGGACAGGGAACCCTAACACTGAAGCTTTCTTT. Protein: CASSGRTGNPNTEAFF.

CDR3 loop: CASRPRMDYGYTF. In nucleotides, the CDR3 is TGTGCCAGCAGACCGAGGATGGACTATGGCTACACCTTC. V gene TRBV2 combines with J gene TRBJ1-2; D gene ambiguous. This CDR3 comprises 13 residues. Trimming removed 6 bases at V and 3 bases at J, with 11 bases between. Per the germline V gene, CDR1 is SNHLY and CDR2 is FYNNEI.

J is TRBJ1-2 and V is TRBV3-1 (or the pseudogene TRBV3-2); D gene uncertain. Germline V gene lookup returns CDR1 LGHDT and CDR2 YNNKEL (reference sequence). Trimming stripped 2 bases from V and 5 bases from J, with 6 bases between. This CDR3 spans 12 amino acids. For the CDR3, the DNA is TGTGCCAGCAGCCAACGGCGGTATGGCTACACCTTC. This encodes CASSQRRYGYTF.

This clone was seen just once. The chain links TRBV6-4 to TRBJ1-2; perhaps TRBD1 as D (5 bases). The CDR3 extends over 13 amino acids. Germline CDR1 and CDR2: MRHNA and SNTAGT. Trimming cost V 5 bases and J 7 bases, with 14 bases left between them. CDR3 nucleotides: TGTGCCAGCAGTCCCTGGGGGGGGAGTGGCTACACCTTC. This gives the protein CASSPWGGSGYTF.

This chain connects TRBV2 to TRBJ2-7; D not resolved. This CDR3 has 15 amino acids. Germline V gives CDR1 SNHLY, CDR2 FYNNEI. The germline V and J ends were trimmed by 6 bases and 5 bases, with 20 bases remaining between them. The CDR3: CASRLESGRVNEQYF. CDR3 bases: TGTGCCAGCAGACTTGAGTCTGGGCGCGTCAACGAGCAGTACTTC. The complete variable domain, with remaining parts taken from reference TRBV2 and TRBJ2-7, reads EPEVTQTPSHQVTQMGQEVILRCVPISNHLYFYWYRQILGQKVEFLVSFYNNEISEKSEIFDDQFSVERPDGSNFTLKIRSTKLEDSAMYFCASRLESGRVNEQYFGPGTRLTVT.

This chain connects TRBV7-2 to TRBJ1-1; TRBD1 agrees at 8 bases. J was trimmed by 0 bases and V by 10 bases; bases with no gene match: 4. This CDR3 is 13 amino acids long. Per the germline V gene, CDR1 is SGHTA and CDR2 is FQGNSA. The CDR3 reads CATNRGLNTEAFF. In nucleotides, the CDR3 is TGTGCCACGAACAGGGGGTTGAACACTGAAGCTTTCTTT.

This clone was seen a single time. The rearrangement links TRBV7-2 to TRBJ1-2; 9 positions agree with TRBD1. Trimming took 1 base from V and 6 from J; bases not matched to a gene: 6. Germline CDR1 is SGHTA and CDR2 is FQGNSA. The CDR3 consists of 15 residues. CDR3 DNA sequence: TGTGCCAGCAGCTTAGAGGGACAGGGAAGGAATGGCTACACCTTC. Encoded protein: CASSLEGQGRNGYTF.

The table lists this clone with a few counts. The CDR3 loop is CASSVGTSGISGELFF. Here the CDR3 DNA reads TGTGCCAGCAGTGTCGGGACTAGCGGGATCTCCGGGGAGCTGTTTTTT. The chain couples TRBV27 to TRBJ2-2; TRBD2 agrees at 13 bases. V shed 5 bases, J shed 6 bases, and the junction held 6 bases outside the gene matches. This CDR3 contains 16 residues. Germline CDR1 and CDR2: MNHEY and SMNVEV (reference sequence).

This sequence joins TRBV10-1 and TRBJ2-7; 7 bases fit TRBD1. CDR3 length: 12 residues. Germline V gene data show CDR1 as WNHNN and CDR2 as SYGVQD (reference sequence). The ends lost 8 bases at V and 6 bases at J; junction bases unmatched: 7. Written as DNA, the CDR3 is TGCGCCAGCCCTCAAACAGGGGTCGAGCAGTACTTC. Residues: CASPQTGVEQYF.

The CDR3 is CAWSLYGEILFF. Written as DNA, the CDR3 is TGTGCCTGGAGCCTTTACGGGGAGATACTGTTTTTT. The rearrangement uses TRBV30 and TRBJ1-4; D unresolved. Germline-derived CDR1 and CDR2 are GTSNPN and SVGIG (reference sequence). This CDR3 has 12 residues. The ends were cut back, 3 bases at V and 13 bases at J, with 15 bases in the middle.

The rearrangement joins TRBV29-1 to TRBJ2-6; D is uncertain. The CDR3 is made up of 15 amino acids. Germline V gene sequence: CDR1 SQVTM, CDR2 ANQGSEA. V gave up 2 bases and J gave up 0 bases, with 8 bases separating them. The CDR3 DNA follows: TGCAGCGTTGAATATAAAGCCTCTGGGGCCAACGTCCTGACTTTC. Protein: CSVEYKASGANVLTF.

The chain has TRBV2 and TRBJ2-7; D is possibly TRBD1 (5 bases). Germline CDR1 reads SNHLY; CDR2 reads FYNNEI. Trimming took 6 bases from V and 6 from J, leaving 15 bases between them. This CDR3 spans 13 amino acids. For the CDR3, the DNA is TGTGCCAGCAGGACCCAGGGTAGGGGCGAGCAGTACTTC. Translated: CASRTQGRGEQYF.

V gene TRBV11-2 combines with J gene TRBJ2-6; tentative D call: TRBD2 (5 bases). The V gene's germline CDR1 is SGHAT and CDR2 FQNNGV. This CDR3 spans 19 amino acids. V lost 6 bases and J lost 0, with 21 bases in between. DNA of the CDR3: TGTGCCAGCAGGTCCTCTCTTGGAGGAAGCTACTCTGGGGCCAACGTCCTGACTTTC. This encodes CASRSSLGGSYSGANVLTF.

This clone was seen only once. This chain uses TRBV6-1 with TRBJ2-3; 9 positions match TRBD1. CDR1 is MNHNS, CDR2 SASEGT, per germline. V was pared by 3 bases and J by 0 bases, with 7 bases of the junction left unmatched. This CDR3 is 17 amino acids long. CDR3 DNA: TGTGCCAGCAGTGAGACCCAGACAGGGGGAAGCACAGATACGCAGTATTTT. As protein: CASSETQTGGSTDTQYF.

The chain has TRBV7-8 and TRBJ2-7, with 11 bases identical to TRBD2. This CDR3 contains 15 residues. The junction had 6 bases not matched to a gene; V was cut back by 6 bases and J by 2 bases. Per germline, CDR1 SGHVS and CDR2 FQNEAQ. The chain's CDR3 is CASRQGTSGTYEQYF. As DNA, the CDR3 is TGTGCCAGCAGACAGGGGACTAGCGGAACCTACGAGCAGTACTTC. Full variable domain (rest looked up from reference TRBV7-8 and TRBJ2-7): GAGVSQSPRYKVAKRGQDVALRCDPISGHVSLFWYQQALGQGPEFLTYFQNEAQLDKSGLPSDRFFAERPEGSVSTLKIQRTQQEDSAVYLCASRQGTSGTYEQYFGPGTRLTVT.

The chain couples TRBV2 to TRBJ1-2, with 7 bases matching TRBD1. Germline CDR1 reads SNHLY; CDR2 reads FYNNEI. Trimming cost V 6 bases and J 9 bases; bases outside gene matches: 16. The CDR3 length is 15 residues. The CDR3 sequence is CASRGGGRVYGRYTF. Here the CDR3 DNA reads TGTGCCAGCAGAGGAGGGGGCAGGGTATATGGTCGCTACACCTTC.

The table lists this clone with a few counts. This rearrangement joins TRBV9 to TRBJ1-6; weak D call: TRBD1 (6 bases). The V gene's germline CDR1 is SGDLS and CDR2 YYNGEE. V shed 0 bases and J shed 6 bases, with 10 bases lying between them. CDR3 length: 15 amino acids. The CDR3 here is CASSVGRGGNSPLHF. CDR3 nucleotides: TGTGCCAGCAGCGTAGGGAGGGGGGGTAATTCACCCCTCCACTTT.

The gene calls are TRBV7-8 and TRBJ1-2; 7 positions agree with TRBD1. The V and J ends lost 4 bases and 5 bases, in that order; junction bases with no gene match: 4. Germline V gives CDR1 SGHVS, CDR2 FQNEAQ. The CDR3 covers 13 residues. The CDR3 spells CASSSGQLYGYTF. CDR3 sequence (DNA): TGTGCCAGCAGCTCGGGACAGCTATATGGCTACACCTTC. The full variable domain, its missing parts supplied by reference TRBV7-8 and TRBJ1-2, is GAGVSQSPRYKVAKRGQDVALRCDPISGHVSLFWYQQALGQGPEFLTYFQNEAQLDKSGLPSDRFFAERPEGSVSTLKIQRTQQEDSAVYLCASSSGQLYGYTFGSGTRLTVV.

In DNA, the CDR3 is TGTGCCAGCAGCGCCCCAACATCAGATACGCAGTATTTT. Translating gives CASSAPTSDTQYF. The genes are TRBV7-9 and TRBJ2-3; D not certain. The germline V and J ends were trimmed by 5 bases and 4 bases, with 10 bases remaining between them. There are 13 residues in the CDR3. In germline, CDR1 is SEHNR, CDR2 FQNEAQ (reference sequence).